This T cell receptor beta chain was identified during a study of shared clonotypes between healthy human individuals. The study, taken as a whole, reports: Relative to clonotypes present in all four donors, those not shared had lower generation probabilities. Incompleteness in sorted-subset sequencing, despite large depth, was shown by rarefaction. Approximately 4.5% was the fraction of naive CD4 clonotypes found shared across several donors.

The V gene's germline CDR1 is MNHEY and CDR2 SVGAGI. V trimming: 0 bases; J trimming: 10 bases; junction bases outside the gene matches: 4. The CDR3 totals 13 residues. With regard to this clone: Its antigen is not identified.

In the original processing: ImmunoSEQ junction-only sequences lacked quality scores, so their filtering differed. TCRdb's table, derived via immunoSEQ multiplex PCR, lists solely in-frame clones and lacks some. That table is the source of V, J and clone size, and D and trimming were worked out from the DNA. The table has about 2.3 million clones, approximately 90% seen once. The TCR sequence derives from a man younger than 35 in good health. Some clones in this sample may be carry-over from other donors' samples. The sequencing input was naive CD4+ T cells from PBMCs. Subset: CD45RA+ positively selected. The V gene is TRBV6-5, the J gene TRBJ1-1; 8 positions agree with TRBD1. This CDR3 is CASSYSSDRGAFF. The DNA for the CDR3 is TGTGCCAGCAGTTACTCGTCCGACAGGGGAGCTTTCTTT.